This T cell receptor beta chain was sequenced for a study of CD8 T cells in Susac syndrome. This CDR3 has 13 residues. Deletions cut 2 bases from V and 5 bases from J, with 9 bases between. Germline V gene sequence: CDR1 SGHTA, CDR2 FQGTGA. It was with random hexamers that 0.5 to 1 ug RNA was reverse transcribed. TCRdb re-called the immunoSEQ multiplex PCR reads through MiXCR, storing one row per CDR3 protein. This sample has around 280,000 distinct CDR3 sequences, with about 91% found just once. The chain combines TRBV7-3 with TRBJ1-1; D gene uncertain. The sequencing sample was made of CD4+ T cells from PBMCs. This receptor was obtained from a human donor with multiple sclerosis. CDR3 sequence: CASSLSGPTEAFF. CDR3 bases: TGTGCCAGCAGCTTATCTGGGCCGACTGAAGCTTTCTTT. Full variable domain (missing parts from reference TRBV7-3 and TRBJ1-1): GAGVSQTPSNKVTEKGKYVELRCDPISGHTALYWYRQSLGQGPEFLIYFQGTGAADDSGLPNDRFFAVRPEGSVSTLKIQRTERGDSAVYLCASSLSGPTEAFFGQGTRLTVV.